This TCR beta chain was sequenced for a study of ipilimumab plus nivolumab after autologous stem cell transplantation. Study details: Both relapsed and primary refractory DLBCL were included.

TCRdb's copy holds only in-frame clones and misses some; the assay was immunoSEQ multiplex PCR. The top ten clones hold 23% of a sample with about 22,000 clones, approximately 73% of them seen once. By share, this clone counts as medium-sized. Ipilimumab, 1 mg/kg, started 14 to 28 days after autologous transplant. The material was PBMCs, obtained in a trial of ipilimumab plus nivolumab as post-transplant consolidation. The receptor comes from a male donor with diffuse large B-cell lymphoma.

CDR3 region: CASSLGGNGELFF. The CDR3 DNA reads as TGTGCCAGCAGTTTAGGGGGTAACGGGGAGCTGTTTTTT. V usage is TRBV27 and J usage is TRBJ2-2; D possibly matches TRBD1 or TRBD2 (5 bases each). The CDR3 extends over 13 amino acids. Between the trimmed V and J ends, which lost 2 bases and 7 bases, there was a span of 8 bases. Looked up from germline, CDR1 is MNHEY and CDR2 is SMNVEV (reference sequence).